The 21 T cell receptor beta chains below all came from one sample that was sequenced in a study of human T cells and chemical hapten exposure. TCRdb passed the RACE reads through MiXCR, listing each CDR3 protein once. The table has fewer than 80,000 distinct CDR3 sequences, approximately 9.9% seen once. Time point denoted: patch test 3, about 24 weeks after DPC sensitization. Treatment given: therapeutic diphenylcyclopropenone sensitization with weekly scalp DPC. The specimen was whole blood, collected in connection with sensitization to the hapten diphenylcyclopropenone (DPC). Every receptor here comes from a woman in her 30s with alopecia areata. Some clones in this sample may be carry-over from other donors' samples.

This clonotype has only a few counts. This chain uses TRBV6-1 with TRBJ2-3; D may be TRBD2 (6 bases). The CDR3 runs 13 residues. Germline loops: CDR1 MNHNS, CDR2 SASEGT. V was cut by 4 bases and J by 2 bases, with 7 bases left in between. In DNA, the CDR3 is TGTGCCAGCAGTGGGGACTTCACAGATACGCAGTATTTT. Amino acid sequence: CASSGDFTDTQYF.

This clonotype was observed a handful of times. The chain recombines TRBV5-1 with TRBJ1-5; D not resolved. CDR1 is SGHRS, CDR2 YFSETQ, per germline. V lost 1 base and J lost 2, with 10 bases in between. CDR3 size: 15 residues. The CDR3 loop is CASSLTAGGNQPQHF. In nucleotides, the CDR3 is TGCGCCAGCAGCTTGACCGCCGGGGGCAATCAGCCCCAGCATTTT. Supplemented by reference TRBV5-1 and TRBJ1-5, the full variable domain reads KAGVTQTPRYLIKTRGQQVTLSCSPISGHRSVSWYQQTPGQGLQFLFEYFSETQRNKGNFPGRFSGRQFSNSRSEMNVSTLELGDSALYLCASSLTAGGNQPQHFGDGTRLSIL.

This chain joins TRBV27 and TRBJ2-1; D unresolved. Trimming stripped 6 bases from V and 9 bases from J, with 18 bases between. The CDR3 length is 14 residues. The germline gives CDR1 MNHEY, CDR2 SMNVEV (reference sequence). CDR3 in amino acids: CASSQTRLLIEQFF. The CDR3 DNA reads as TGTGCCAGCAGCCAAACCCGCCTTCTTATTGAGCAGTTCTTC.

This chain connects TRBV29-1 to TRBJ1-1; 7 nucleotides align to TRBD1. The CDR3 has 14 amino acids. The germline CDR1 and CDR2 sequences are SQVTM and ANQGSEA. The V and J ends lost 4 bases and 1 base, in that order; junction bases with no gene match: 6. The CDR3 DNA reads TGCAGCGTTGGGAGACAGGGAGGGAACACTGAAGCTTTCTTT. Translated, it gives CSVGRQGGNTEAFF.

The J gene is TRBJ1-5, the V gene TRBV5-1, with D possibly TRBD1 on 6 matching bases. Looked up from germline, CDR1 is SGHRS and CDR2 is YFSETQ. V was shortened by 2 bases and J by 3 bases, with 9 bases between the two germline ends. This CDR3 spans 14 amino acids. The CDR3 reads CASSLQGYNQPQHF. The CDR3 nucleotides are TGCGCCAGCAGCTTACAGGGTTACAATCAGCCCCAGCATTTT. Based on the CDR3 plus reference TRBV5-1 and TRBJ1-5, the full variable domain is KAGVTQTPRYLIKTRGQQVTLSCSPISGHRSVSWYQQTPGQGLQFLFEYFSETQRNKGNFPGRFSGRQFSNSRSEMNVSTLELGDSALYLCASSLQGYNQPQHFGDGTRLSIL.

This chain connects TRBV28 to TRBJ1-5; D might be TRBD1 (6 bases). The germline V gene has CDR1 MDHEN and CDR2 SYDVKM. This CDR3 has 14 residues. Trimming took off 5 bases at V and 6 bases at J, with 14 bases between the two ends. The CDR3 sequence: CASSPNTGIQPQHF. DNA of the CDR3: TGTGCCAGCAGTCCAAATACAGGGATTCAGCCCCAGCATTTT.

The chain combines TRBV25-1 with TRBJ1-4; D might be TRBD1 (5 bases). The CDR3 runs 13 residues. Germline CDR1 reads MGHDK; CDR2 reads SYGVNS. The V gene lost 8 bases and the J gene lost 13 bases, with 20 bases spanning the gap. CDR3 protein: CASSPDSWGLLFF. For the CDR3, the DNA is TGTGCCAGCTCACCCGACTCGTGGGGGTTACTGTTTTTT.

This clonotype was counted ten times or more. The chain links TRBV5-4 to TRBJ2-3; TRBD2 matches at 8 bases. Germline trimming cut 4 bases from V and 4 bases from J; bases unmatched to any gene: 8. CDR1 SGHNT and CDR2 YYREEE come from the germline V gene (reference sequence). The CDR3 covers 15 residues. CDR3 residues: CASSRVRGVSDTQYF. Written as DNA, the CDR3 is TGTGCCAGCAGCCGTGTGCGGGGGGTTTCAGATACGCAGTATTTT.

Many counts were recorded for this clonotype. The chain combines TRBV27 with TRBJ1-2; D might be TRBD1 (5 bases). Germline-derived CDR1 and CDR2 are MNHEY and SMNVEV (reference sequence). CDR3 length: 11 residues. Trimming pared 5 bases from V and 8 bases from J, leaving 9 bases between. For the CDR3, the DNA is TGTGCCAGCAGTCAGGGACGGGGCTACACCTTC. Translation: CASSQGRGYTF.

The J gene is TRBJ1-1, the V gene TRBV7-2, with D hard to call. This CDR3 comprises 15 residues. V lost 1 base to trimming and J lost 4 bases, with 13 bases between them. Germline values: CDR1 SGHTA, CDR2 FQGNSA. Here the CDR3 DNA reads TGTGCCAGCAGCTTAGTTTCATCAGGTATCACTGAAGCTTTCTTT. Amino acids: CASSLVSSGITEAFF.

There are many counts of this clonotype. J is TRBJ2-1 and V is TRBV4-3; maybe TRBD2 (6 bases). CDR1 and CDR2 from the germline V gene are LGHNA and YSLEER. Trimming cost V 5 bases and J 8 bases, with 22 bases left between them. CDR3 length equals 16 residues. CDR3 bases: TGCGCCAGCAGCAAGAGACCGGAGGCCGGGAGCCATGAGCAGTTCTTC. This gives the protein CASSKRPEAGSHEQFF.

The table lists this clonotype with many counts. V is TRBV5-8 and J is TRBJ2-7; weak D call: TRBD1 (7 bases). Germline V gene lookup returns CDR1 SGHTS and CDR2 YDEGEE. The CDR3 is made up of 15 amino acids. V gave up 4 bases and J gave up 0 bases, with 14 bases separating them. This CDR3 is CASSRGTVSSYEQYF. The CDR3 nucleotides are TGTGCCAGCAGCCGCGGGACAGTCAGCTCCTACGAGCAGTACTTC.

This clonotype has a handful of counts. The chain uses TRBV6-5 and TRBJ1-4; TRBD1 aligns across 7 bases. This CDR3 contains 15 residues. V was pared by 5 bases and J by 4 bases, with 7 bases of the junction left unmatched. Germline CDR1 and CDR2: MNHEY and SVGAGI. Here the CDR3 DNA reads TGTGCCAGCAGTACGAGGGACAGTGTTAATGAAAAACTGTTTTTT. Translated: CASSTRDSVNEKLFF.

The chain carries TRBV11-3 and TRBJ1-1; D unresolved. Germline assignment: CDR1 SGHNT and CDR2 YENEEA. The CDR3 totals 13 residues. The V end was cut by 1 base, the J end by 5 bases, with 8 bases between. The CDR3 DNA reads TGTGCCAGCAGCTTAGGGGAAATGACTGAAGCTTTCTTT. As protein: CASSLGEMTEAFF.

V and J are TRBV20-1 and TRBJ1-6; D gene ambiguous. Trimming removed 2 bases at V and 7 bases at J, with 12 bases between. The CDR3 totals 14 residues. Germline-derived CDR1 and CDR2 are DFQATT and SNEGSKA (reference sequence). CDR3 loop: CSARKGGGNSPLHF. Here the CDR3 DNA reads TGCAGTGCTAGAAAGGGAGGAGGGAATTCACCCCTCCACTTT.

This clonotype was detected many times. The V and J genes are TRBV7-2 and TRBJ2-7; weak D call: TRBD1 (5 bases). The CDR3 contains 13 residues. Trimming cost V 3 bases and J 6 bases, with 12 bases left between them. The germline CDR1 and CDR2 sequences are SGHTA and FQGNSA. Here the CDR3 DNA reads TGTGCCAGCAGCTTGGACACTACTCTCGAGCAGTACTTC. The encoded protein is CASSLDTTLEQYF.

This clonotype was observed a few times. CDR3 nucleotide sequence: TGTGCCAGCAGCTTCGGGACAGGGGGCTACGAGCAGTACTTC. Its translation is CASSFGTGGYEQYF. This rearrangement joins TRBV7-2 to TRBJ2-7, with 11 bases lining up with TRBD1. Losses at the gene ends were 3 bases for V and 3 bases for J; bases not matched to a gene: 1. Germline CDR1 SGHTA, CDR2 FQGNSA. This CDR3 comprises 14 residues.

The chain uses TRBV29-1 and TRBJ1-1; 8 bases are shared with TRBD1. From germline, CDR1 is SQVTM and CDR2 ANQGSEA. V lost 6 bases, J lost 4 bases, and 19 bases stayed unmatched. The length of the CDR3 is 17 residues. The CDR3 loop is CSVQTLRTGRVSTEAFF. CDR3 bases: TGCAGCGTGCAAACGCTACGGACAGGGAGGGTGAGCACTGAAGCTTTCTTT.

This clonotype came up a few times. The chain carries TRBV20-1 and TRBJ2-7, with a tentative D call TRBD1 (5 bases). This CDR3 has 13 amino acids. In germline, CDR1 is DFQATT, CDR2 SNEGSKA (reference sequence). V was pared by 3 bases and J by 5 bases, with 14 bases between. CDR3 in amino acids: CSASLVRGNEQYF. The CDR3 nucleotides read TGCAGTGCTAGCCTTGTAAGGGGTAACGAGCAGTACTTC.

This clonotype showed up just a few times. This rearrangement joins TRBV7-9 to TRBJ2-5; 7 bases match TRBD1. The CDR3 is made up of 14 amino acids. Germline assignment: CDR1 SEHNR and CDR2 FQNEAQ (reference sequence). The V and J ends lost 5 bases and 2 bases, in that order; junction bases with no gene match: 5. The DNA for the CDR3 is TGTGCCAGCAGCCCGGGACAGCAACAAGAGACCCAGTACTTC. It translates to CASSPGQQQETQYF.

About this clonotype: A read error may produce the germline difference seen at one junction end. V and J are TRBV4-3 and TRBJ1-5; 7 bases align to TRBD1. The CDR3 is made up of 15 amino acids. Germline lookup yields CDR1 LGHNA and CDR2 YSLEER. The CDR3 DNA follows: TGCGCCAGCAGCCAAGAGACAGGGAGGAATCAACCCCAGCATTTT. It encodes CASSQETGRNQPQHF.